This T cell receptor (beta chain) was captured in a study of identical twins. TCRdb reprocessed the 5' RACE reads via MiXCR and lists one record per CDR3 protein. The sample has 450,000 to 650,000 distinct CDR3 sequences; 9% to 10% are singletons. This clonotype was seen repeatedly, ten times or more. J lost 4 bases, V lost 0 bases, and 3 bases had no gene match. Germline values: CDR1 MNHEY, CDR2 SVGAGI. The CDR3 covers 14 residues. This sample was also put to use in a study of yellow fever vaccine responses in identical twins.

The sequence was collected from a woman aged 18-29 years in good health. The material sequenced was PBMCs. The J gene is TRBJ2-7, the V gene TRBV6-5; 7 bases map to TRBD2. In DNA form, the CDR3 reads TGTGCCAGCAGTTACTCGGTCGGGAGGTACGAGCAGTACTTC. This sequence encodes CASSYSVGRYEQYF.